This T cell receptor (beta chain) was documented in a study of cytomegalovirus exposure and HLA in healthy donors. Regarding the study as a whole: No immune exposure information besides CMV serostatus was available. In a later analysis, common viral pathogens appeared linked to several of the most significant clusters.

CDR1 and CDR2 (germline): SGDLS, YYNGEE. Trimming cost V 0 bases and J 7 bases, with 10 bases left between them. This CDR3 spans 13 amino acids. With regard to this clone: Antigen unknown.

The PCR contained 60 Vbeta and 13 Jbeta primers. TCRdb keeps only in-frame clones here, not all; method: immunoSEQ multiplex PCR. The sample holds fewer than 250,000 clones, about 80% seen once. Nominal health characterized the donors when sampled, though unrecorded immune exposures were likely. This receptor was obtained from a man between 35 and 55 years old in good health and CMV-seropositive. V usage is TRBV9 and J usage is TRBJ1-1; D unclear. Specimen: PBMCs. The CDR3 DNA sequence: TGTGCCAGCAGCGTAGATGCGGAGGGTGAAGCTTTCTTT. Protein product: CASSVDAEGEAFF.